This T cell receptor (beta chain) originates from a study of T cell repertoires in cytomegalovirus infection (dated by TCRdb to about 2019). Context from the whole study: Because public TCR beta signatures pointed to carriage of CMV infection together with the matching HLA type, the HLA type of each donor mattered for the analysis. Findings and caveats that apply to the study as a whole: Cumulative frequency of public TCR beta family members discriminated carriers of CMV infection plus the relevant HLA type in this cohort and an independent approximately 360-donor cohort. In the ex vivo response, HLA-C-restricted CMV-specific TCR beta clonotypes were dominant, and in two of eight donors the single most frequent clonotype came from this HLA-C-restricted group.

This clonotype came up a few times. This receptor's antigen is unknown. No base-level quality is on record; no much larger clone is a single base apart. Sequenced using an Illumina HiSeq 1500. TCRdb cleaned the public reads at Q25 with fastp, built clones with MiXCR and kept in-frame beta chains. When rows share a CDR3 protein, they turn into one entry using the most common DNA and genes. The sample table holds a few hundred thousand distinct CDR3 sequences, of which about 30% were seen once. Of the sample, around 14% is held by the ten largest clones. What was sequenced was PBMCs. This clonotype was obtained from a human donor in good health (CMV status not recorded). Some clones in this sample may be carry-over from other donors' samples.

The sequence in DNA is TGTGCCAGCAGACGGGGCGACTATGGCTACACCTTC. This sequence encodes CASRRGDYGYTF. The rearrangement joined TRBV12-3 or TRBV12-4 to TRBJ1-2; TRBD1 could be the D gene, as 5 bases match. V is reduced by 6 bases and J by 3 bases, leaving a spacing of 8 bases between them. Measured from the cysteine to the phenylalanine, the CDR3 is 12 residues long. Of the read, only the CDR3 DNA is kept; its 36 bases are in frame from base 1.